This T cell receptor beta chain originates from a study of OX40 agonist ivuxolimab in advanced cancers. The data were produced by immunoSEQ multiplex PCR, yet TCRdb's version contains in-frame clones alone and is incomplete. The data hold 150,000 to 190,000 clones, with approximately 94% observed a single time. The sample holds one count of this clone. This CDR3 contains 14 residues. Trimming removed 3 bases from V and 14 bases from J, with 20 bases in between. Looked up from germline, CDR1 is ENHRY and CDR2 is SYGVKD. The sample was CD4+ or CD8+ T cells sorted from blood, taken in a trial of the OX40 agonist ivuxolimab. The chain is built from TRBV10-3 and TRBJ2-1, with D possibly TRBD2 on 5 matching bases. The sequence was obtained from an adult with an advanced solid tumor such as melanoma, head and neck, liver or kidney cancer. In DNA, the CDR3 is TGTGCCATCAGTGATCCCTTGCCCAGAGCGGAGGAGTTCTTC. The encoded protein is CAISDPLPRAEEFF.